This T cell receptor (beta chain) was obtained from a study of cytomegalovirus exposure and HLA in healthy donors. Study summary: Of all 400 or so donors who were genotyped, 75% to 90% belonged to the Caucasian-associated ancestry cluster. Study-wide results and caveats: An assumption of roughly uniform sequencing depth across donors underlay the presence/absence analyses. The classifier was said to identify cytomegalovirus status with high specificity and sensitivity.

It was healthy bone marrow donors who served as donors. Use of 60 Vbeta and 13 Jbeta primers characterized the PCR. Profiled with immunoSEQ multiplex PCR; TCRdb holds only in-frame clones, not every one. The sample shows about 93,000 clones, roughly 63% of them seen only once. There are 17 residues in the CDR3. V trimming: 1 base; J trimming: 4 bases; junction bases outside the gene matches: 9. Germline V CDR1 and CDR2: SGHTA, FQGNSA. This clone is a singleton in its sample. Its cognate antigen is unknown. The receptor was derived from a boy younger than 18 in good health and CMV-seropositive. J is TRBJ1-3 and V is TRBV7-2; 8 nucleotides line up with TRBD1. What was sequenced was PBMCs. CDR3 region: CASSLGQGAALGNTIYF. CDR3 nucleotides: TGTGCCAGCAGCTTAGGCCAGGGGGCTGCCCTCGGAAACACCATATATTTT. Full variable domain (outside the CDR3, taken from reference TRBV7-2 and TRBJ1-3): GAGVSQSPSNKVTEKGKDVELRCDPISGHTALYWYRQSLGQGLEFLIYFQGNSAPDKSGLPSDRFSAERTGGSVSTLTIQRTQQEDSAVYLCASSLGQGAALGNTIYFGEGSWLTVV.